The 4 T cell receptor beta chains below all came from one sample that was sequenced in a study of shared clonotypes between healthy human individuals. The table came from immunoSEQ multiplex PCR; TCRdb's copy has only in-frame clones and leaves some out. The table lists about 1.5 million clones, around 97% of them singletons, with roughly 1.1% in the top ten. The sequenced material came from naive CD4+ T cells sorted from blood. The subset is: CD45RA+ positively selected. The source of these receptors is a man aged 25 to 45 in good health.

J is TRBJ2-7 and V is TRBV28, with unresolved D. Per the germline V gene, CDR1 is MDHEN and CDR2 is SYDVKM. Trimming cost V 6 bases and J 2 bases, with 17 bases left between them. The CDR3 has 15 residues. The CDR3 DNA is TGTGCCAGCAGGCTGGATAATGAGTTCCCCTACGAGCAGTACTTC. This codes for CASRLDNEFPYEQYF.

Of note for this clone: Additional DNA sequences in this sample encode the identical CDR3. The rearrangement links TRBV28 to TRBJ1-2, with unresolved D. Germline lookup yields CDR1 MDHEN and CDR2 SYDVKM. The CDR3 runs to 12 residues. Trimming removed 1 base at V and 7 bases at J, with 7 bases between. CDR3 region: CASSLFGGGYTF. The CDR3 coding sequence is TGTGCCAGCAGTTTATTTGGCGGTGGCTACACCTTC.

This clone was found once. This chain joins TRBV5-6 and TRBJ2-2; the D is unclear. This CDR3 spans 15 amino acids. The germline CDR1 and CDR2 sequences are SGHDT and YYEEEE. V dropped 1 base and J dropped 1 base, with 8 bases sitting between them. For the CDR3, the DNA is TGTGCCAGCAGCTTGCCGGATATGAACACCGGGGAGCTGTTTTTT. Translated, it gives CASSLPDMNTGELFF.

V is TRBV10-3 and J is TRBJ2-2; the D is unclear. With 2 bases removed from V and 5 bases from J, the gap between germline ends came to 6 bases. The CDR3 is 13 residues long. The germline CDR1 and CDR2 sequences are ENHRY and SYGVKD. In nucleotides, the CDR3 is TGTGCCATCAGTGAGAGGTTGACCGGGGAGCTGTTTTTT. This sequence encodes CAISERLTGELFF.